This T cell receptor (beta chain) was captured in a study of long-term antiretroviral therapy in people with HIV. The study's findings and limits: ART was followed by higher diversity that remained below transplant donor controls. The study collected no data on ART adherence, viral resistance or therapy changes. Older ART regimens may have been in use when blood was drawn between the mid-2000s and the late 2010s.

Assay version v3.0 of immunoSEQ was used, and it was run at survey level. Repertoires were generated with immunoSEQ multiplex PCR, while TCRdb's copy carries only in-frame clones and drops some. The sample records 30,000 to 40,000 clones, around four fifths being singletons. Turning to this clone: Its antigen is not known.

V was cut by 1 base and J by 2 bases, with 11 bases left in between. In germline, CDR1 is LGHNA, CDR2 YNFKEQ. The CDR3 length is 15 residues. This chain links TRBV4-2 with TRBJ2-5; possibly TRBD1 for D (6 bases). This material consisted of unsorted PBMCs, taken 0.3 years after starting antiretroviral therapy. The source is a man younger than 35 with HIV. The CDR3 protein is CASSQGDRLQETQYF. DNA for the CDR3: TGTGCCAGCAGCCAAGGTGACAGGTTGCAAGAGACCCAGTACTTC.